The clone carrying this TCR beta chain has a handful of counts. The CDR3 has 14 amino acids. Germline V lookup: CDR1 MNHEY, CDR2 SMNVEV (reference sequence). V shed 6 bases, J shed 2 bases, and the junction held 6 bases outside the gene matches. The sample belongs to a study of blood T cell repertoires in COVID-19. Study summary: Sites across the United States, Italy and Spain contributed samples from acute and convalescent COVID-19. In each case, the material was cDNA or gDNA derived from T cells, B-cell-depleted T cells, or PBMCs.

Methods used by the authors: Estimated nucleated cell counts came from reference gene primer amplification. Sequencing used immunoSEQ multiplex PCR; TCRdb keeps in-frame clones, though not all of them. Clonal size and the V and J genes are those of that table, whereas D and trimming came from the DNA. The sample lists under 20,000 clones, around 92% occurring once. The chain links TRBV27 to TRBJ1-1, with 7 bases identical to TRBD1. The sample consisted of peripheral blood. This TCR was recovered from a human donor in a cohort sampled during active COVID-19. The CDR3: CASRPDRRNTEAFF. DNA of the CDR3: TGTGCCAGCAGGCCGGACAGGCGTAACACTGAAGCTTTCTTT.